The rows below give T cell receptor beta chains drawn from one sample of a study of post-analysis software for immune sequencing data. TCRdb independently ran MiXCR on the PCR reads; one entry per CDR3 protein. The table lists 380,000 or so distinct CDR3 sequences, less than 35% of them singletons. The sample consisted of blood. These receptors all come from a girl under 18 with multiple sclerosis. Each CDR3 is given with its conserved first and last residue. A D gene is named only where the DNA matches it firmly. Clone size is not always given. Where it is, it says once, few, many or a class for expanded clones.

J	V	size	D	DNA	CDR3
TRBJ1-1	TRBV4-3	few	-	TGCGCCAGCAGTCGTAACAGGGTCACTGAAGCTTTCTTT	CASSRNRVTEAFF
TRBJ2-3	TRBV20-1	-	TRBD1	TGCAGTGCTGGAGGGGCGGGACAGGGGGCGCAGGATACGCAGTATTTT	CSAGGAGQGAQDTQYF
TRBJ1-1	TRBV27	-	-	TGTGCCAGCAGTTTAAGCCAGGGGATGACTGAAGCTTTCTTT	CASSLSQGMTEAFF
TRBJ2-5	TRBV14	-	-	TGTGCCAGCAGCCAAGAATACAGGCTTGAGCAGTACTTC	CASSQEYRLEQYF
TRBJ2-6	TRBV12-3/TRBV12-4	-	TRBD1	TGTGCCAGCACTCCGGGACAGGGGGCATGGGGGGCCAACGTCCTGGCTTTC	CASTPGQGAWGANVLAF
TRBJ1-4	TRBV3-1	few	-	TGTGCCAGCAGCCATCTGACAGGTGCAACTAATGAAAAACTGTTTTTT	CASSHLTGATNEKLFF
TRBJ2-7	TRBV7-2	few	-	TGTGCCAGCAGCTTAGGGGGACTGAATGAGCAGTACTTC	CASSLGGLNEQYF
TRBJ1-1	TRBV7-9	once	-	TGTGCCAGCAGCTTAGATAGTTGGGGGCGGAGGAACACTGAAGCTTTCTTT	CASSLDSWGRRNTEAFF
TRBJ2-3	TRBV27	-	-	TGTGCCAGTGCCCTCAGAGATACGCAGTATTTT	CASALRDTQYF
TRBJ2-4	TRBV29-1	-	-	TGCAGCGTTGAAGAGGACACGATGAACATTCAGTACTTC	CSVEEDTMNIQYF
TRBJ2-3	TRBV7-3	few	TRBD2	TGTGCCAGCAGCTTATCGGGGACTAGCTATACAGATACGCAGTATTTT	CASSLSGTSYTDTQYF
TRBJ2-6	TRBV20-1	few	TRBD1	TGCAGTGCTAGAGCTCCCGGGACAGCCGTCTCTGGGGCCAACGTCCTGACTTTC	CSARAPGTAVSGANVLTF
TRBJ2-5	TRBV20-1	-	TRBD2	TGCAGTGCTAGAGAGGCTAGCGGGGGCCAAGAGACCCAGTACTTC	CSAREASGGQETQYF
TRBJ2-7	TRBV4-1	few	-	TGCGCCAGCAGCCCCTTAAGGGGGGACGGCCGGTCCTACGAGCAGTACTTC	CASSPLRGDGRSYEQYF
TRBJ2-2	TRBV18	-	-	TGTGCCAGCTCATCCGAGAACACCGGGGAGCTGTTTTTT	CASSSENTGELFF
TRBJ2-5	TRBV6-2/TRBV6-3	few	-	TGTGCCAGCATTCGGGGGGCGATATACCAAGAGACCCAGTACTTC	CASIRGAIYQETQYF
TRBJ2-5	TRBV5-1	many	-	TGCGCCAGCAGCGGGGGGGCTGGAGAGACCCAGTACTTC	CASSGGAGETQYF
TRBJ2-1	TRBV2	-	TRBD1	TGTGCCAGACGGACAGGGGGGGTCAATGAGCAGTTCTTC	CARRTGGVNEQFF
TRBJ2-3	TRBV28	-	-	TGTGCCAGCTGTGGATCAGATACGCAGTATTTT	CASCGSDTQYF
TRBJ2-7	TRBV18	-	-	TGTGCCAGCTCACCTGACGACTCGGGTCGGGGCGAGCAGTACTTC	CASSPDDSGRGEQYF
TRBJ2-1	TRBV5-6	-	TRBD2	TGTGCCAGCAGCTTCTTAGCGGGGGCAAATGAGCAGTTCTTC	CASSFLAGANEQFF